These T cell receptor beta chains were read from a single sample in a study of OX40 agonist ivuxolimab in advanced cancers. The data were produced by immunoSEQ multiplex PCR, yet TCRdb's version contains in-frame clones alone and is incomplete. The sample yields tens of thousands of clones, roughly four fifths seen once. Sequenced material: CD4+ or CD8+ T cells sorted from blood, taken in a trial of the OX40 agonist ivuxolimab. The origin of the receptors is an adult with an advanced solid tumor such as melanoma, head and neck, liver or kidney cancer. CDR3s include the opening cysteine and the closing phenylalanine or tryptophan. D genes are given only for firm matches. Only some rows state a clone size, as once, few, many or a class for expanded clones.

V gene: TRBV4-1; D gene: TRBD2; clone size: -; J gene: TRBJ2-3; CDR3 DNA: TGCGCCAGCAGCCGACTTGGACTAGCCACAGATACGCAGTATTTT; CDR3 protein: CASSRLGLATDTQYF
V gene: TRBV9; D gene: -; clone size: once; J gene: TRBJ2-5; CDR3 DNA: TGTGCCAGCAGCTCCGAGGAGACCCAGTACTTC; CDR3 protein: CASSSEETQYF
V gene: TRBV15; D gene: -; clone size: -; J gene: TRBJ2-5; CDR3 DNA: TGTGCCACCAGCCGCGGGACTCAGCTAGTACTGGGGGAGACCCAGTACTTC; CDR3 protein: CATSRGTQLVLGETQYF
V gene: TRBV19; D gene: -; clone size: -; J gene: TRBJ2-2; CDR3 DNA: TGTGCCAGCGGACCACCCACCGGGGAGCTGTTTTTT; CDR3 protein: CASGPPTGELFF
V gene: TRBV5-4; D gene: -; clone size: -; J gene: TRBJ2-1; CDR3 DNA: TGTGCCAGCAGCCGGTTCGCGGGATTCACCTACAATGAGCAGTTCTTC; CDR3 protein: CASSRFAGFTYNEQFF
V gene: TRBV5-8; D gene: -; clone size: -; J gene: TRBJ2-7; CDR3 DNA: TGTGCCAGCAGCTTAGGCAGACCCTACGAGCAGTACTTC; CDR3 protein: CASSLGRPYEQYF
V gene: TRBV5-1; D gene: -; clone size: -; J gene: TRBJ2-7; CDR3 DNA: TGCGCCAGCACACCGGAATATCCTGGTTCTTACGAGCAGTACTTC; CDR3 protein: CASTPEYPGSYEQYF
V gene: TRBV7-9; D gene: -; clone size: -; J gene: TRBJ1-4; CDR3 DNA: TGTGCCAGCAGCTTGGGGCACGTTAATGAAAAACTGTTTTTT; CDR3 protein: CASSLGHVNEKLFF
V gene: TRBV10-3; D gene: -; clone size: -; J gene: TRBJ2-2; CDR3 DNA: TGTGCCATCAGCCGGCCGGGGACCGGGGAGCTGTTTTTT; CDR3 protein: CAISRPGTGELFF
V gene: TRBV27; D gene: TRBD1; clone size: -; J gene: TRBJ2-7; CDR3 DNA: TGTGCCAGCAGTTTAAGGACAGGCTTTTACGAGCAGTACTTC; CDR3 protein: CASSLRTGFYEQYF
V gene: TRBV15; D gene: TRBD2; clone size: -; J gene: TRBJ2-3; CDR3 DNA: TGTGCCACCAGCAGGAGACTAGCGGGGGCGAGCACAGATACGCAGTATTTT; CDR3 protein: CATSRRLAGASTDTQYF
V gene: TRBV28; D gene: -; clone size: -; J gene: TRBJ2-3; CDR3 DNA: TGTGCCAGCAGTTTATCCCGCCGGACTAGCACAGATACGCAGTATTTT; CDR3 protein: CASSLSRRTSTDTQYF
V gene: TRBV6-5; D gene: -; clone size: -; J gene: TRBJ1-2; CDR3 DNA: TGTGCCAGCAATACCAGGGGTACTAACTATGGCTACACCTTC; CDR3 protein: CASNTRGTNYGYTF
V gene: TRBV6-6; D gene: TRBD2; clone size: -; J gene: TRBJ2-2; CDR3 DNA: TGTGCCAGCAGTGGACTAGCGGGAGACACCGGGGAGCTGTTTTTT; CDR3 protein: CASSGLAGDTGELFF
V gene: TRBV19; D gene: -; clone size: -; J gene: TRBJ2-5; CDR3 DNA: TGTGCCAGTAGTATAGGATTCAGGGGTGAGACCCAGTACTTC; CDR3 protein: CASSIGFRGETQYF
V gene: TRBV13; D gene: -; clone size: -; J gene: TRBJ1-2; CDR3 DNA: TGTGCCAGCAGCTTCGGGGATCTCGACTATGGCTACACCTTC; CDR3 protein: CASSFGDLDYGYTF
V gene: TRBV6-5; D gene: -; clone size: -; J gene: TRBJ1-1; CDR3 DNA: TGTGCCAGCAACTATGGGGCGGCTGCTTTCTTT; CDR3 protein: CASNYGAAAFF
V gene: TRBV28; D gene: TRBD1; clone size: -; J gene: TRBJ1-2; CDR3 DNA: TGTGCCAGCAGCCTTCCGGGGGACAGGGGATACTATGGCTACACCTTC; CDR3 protein: CASSLPGDRGYYGYTF
V gene: TRBV28; D gene: -; clone size: -; J gene: TRBJ2-7; CDR3 DNA: TGTGCCAGCAGCCTACTGGGGTACGAGCAGTACTTC; CDR3 protein: CASSLLGYEQYF
V gene: TRBV15; D gene: -; clone size: -; J gene: TRBJ1-5; CDR3 DNA: TGTGCCACCAGCAGAGATGGTGGCTCTTTAAGGCAGCCCCAGCATTTT; CDR3 protein: CATSRDGGSLRQPQHF
V gene: TRBV5-1; D gene: -; clone size: -; J gene: TRBJ1-3; CDR3 DNA: TGCGCCAGCAGCATCGGACCGCCGAGCTCTGGAAACACCATATATTTT; CDR3 protein: CASSIGPPSSGNTIYF
V gene: TRBV7-3; D gene: TRBD1; clone size: -; J gene: TRBJ2-1; CDR3 DNA: TGTGCCAGCAGTCCCTCATTCCCGGGACAGGGGGTCAATGAGCAGTTCTTC; CDR3 protein: CASSPSFPGQGVNEQFF
V gene: TRBV5-4; D gene: TRBD2; clone size: -; J gene: TRBJ2-1; CDR3 DNA: TGTGCCAGCACTGTATTGGCTAGCGGGAGCTACAATGAGCAGTTCTTC; CDR3 protein: CASTVLASGSYNEQFF
V gene: TRBV13; D gene: TRBD2; clone size: -; J gene: TRBJ2-1; CDR3 DNA: TGTGCCAGCAGCTTAGGGATAGCGGGGGTTTACAATGAGCAGTTCTTC; CDR3 protein: CASSLGIAGVYNEQFF
V gene: TRBV28; D gene: TRBD1; clone size: -; J gene: TRBJ1-2; CDR3 DNA: TGTGCCAGCAGTCCACGGGGACAGGGGGCCGCTGGCTACACCTTC; CDR3 protein: CASSPRGQGAAGYTF
V gene: TRBV5-4; D gene: -; clone size: -; J gene: TRBJ1-1; CDR3 DNA: TGTGCCAGCAGAAAACAGGGAGAGGGAACTGAAGCTTTCTTT; CDR3 protein: CASRKQGEGTEAFF
V gene: TRBV7-9; D gene: -; clone size: -; J gene: TRBJ2-4; CDR3 DNA: TGTGCCAGCAGCGTGGAGGGCCCCCACATTCAGTACTTC; CDR3 protein: CASSVEGPHIQYF